Each of the 5 T cell receptor beta chains below was sequenced from the same sample in a study of blood T cell repertoires in COVID-19. Libraries were prepared by immunoSEQ multiplex PCR; TCRdb keeps only in-frame clonotypes and omits some of them. The sample contains approximately 200,000 clones, around 80% of which appear only once. Material: PBMCs or T cells enriched from blood (not recorded which). The receptors here all came from a middle-aged woman with acute COVID-19.

The rearrangement uses TRBV7-2 and TRBJ1-2; the D gene is possibly TRBD1 (5 bases). V was cut by 4 bases and J by 4 bases, with 10 bases left in between. CDR3 length: 13 amino acids. CDR1 is SGHTA and CDR2 is FQGNSA in the germline V gene. The CDR3 here is CASSSTDSYGYTF. In nucleotides, the CDR3 is TGTGCCAGCAGCTCAACTGACAGCTATGGCTACACCTTC.

This chain joins TRBV6-5 and TRBJ1-2, with a tentative D call TRBD1 (6 bases). The CDR3 contains 15 residues. The V gene lost 3 bases and the J gene lost 0 bases, with 11 bases spanning the gap. CDR1 and CDR2 from the germline V gene are MNHEY and SVGAGI. DNA of the CDR3: TGTGCCAGCAGTTATGTGGGACATACTAACTATGGCTACACCTTC. As protein: CASSYVGHTNYGYTF.

The table lists this clone with a count of one. The chain uses TRBV4-2 and TRBJ1-4; D possibly corresponds to TRBD1 (5 bases). V was trimmed by 0 bases and J by 8 bases, leaving 16 bases between them. In germline, CDR1 is LGHNA, CDR2 YNFKEQ. The CDR3 totals 16 residues. CDR3 in DNA: TGTGCCAGCAGCCAAGAAGTTCTGGGGGAGGGCGAAAAACTGTTTTTT. Its translation: CASSQEVLGEGEKLFF.

The J gene is TRBJ2-1, the V gene TRBV28, with D uncertain. CDR1 MDHEN and CDR2 SYDVKM come from the germline V gene. The CDR3 covers 14 residues. Trimming shortened V by 3 bases and J by 7 bases, and 13 bases separated the two germline ends. DNA for the CDR3: TGTGCCAGCAGTTTGCGGTCCACTACAAATGAGCAGTTCTTC. This codes for CASSLRSTTNEQFF.

CDR3 region: CATSRGGLEGAGKLFF. The CDR3 DNA is TGTGCCACCAGCAGAGGAGGGTTGGAGGGAGCTGGGAAACTGTTTTTT. This rearrangement joins TRBV15 to TRBJ1-4; D unclear. CDR3 length: 16 amino acids. Germline CDR1 reads LNHNV; CDR2 reads YYDKDF (reference sequence). The V gene lost 1 base and the J gene lost 11 bases, with 20 bases spanning the gap.